In its sample, the clone carrying this T cell receptor beta chain was seen a few times. Its specificity is not known. A much larger clone differs from this one at a single base, so this may be a read error. The data derive from a study of post-analysis software for immune sequencing data. TCR beta libraries were prepared from cDNA with unique molecular identifiers. TCRdb reprocessed the PCR reads with MiXCR, giving one entry per CDR3 protein. The data contain around 180,000 distinct CDR3 sequences, 30% of them singletons. Points from the study as a whole: F measure showed strong co-clustering of same-batch samples. Among 4 or 5 TRBV segments more frequent in patients than controls were TRBV5-6, TRBV5-1 and TRBV20-1.

Germline CDR1 reads MDHEN; CDR2 reads SYDVKM. There are 15 residues in the CDR3. The sequenced sample consisted of blood. This TCR came from a girl aged 5-17 years with multiple sclerosis. J is TRBJ2-4 and V is TRBV28; possibly TRBD2 for D (7 bases). CDR3 sequence: CASTIGGAARNIQYF. The CDR3 coding sequence is TGTGCCAGCACCATAGGGGGGGCGGCCAGAAACATTCAGTACTTC.